These 21 T cell receptor beta chains were all obtained from the same sample, sequenced in a study of PD-L1 blockade in urothelial cancer. Time point of the sample: peripheral blood 6 weeks after treatment start. TCRdb keeps only in-frame clones here, not all; method: immunoSEQ multiplex PCR. Of some 30,000 clones in the sample, roughly three quarters were seen once. Material: PBMCs, obtained around atezolizumab (anti-PD-L1) treatment. The receptors come from a man between 70 and 80 years old with urothelial cancer.

The gene calls are TRBV11-2 and TRBJ2-7, with D tentatively TRBD2 (5 bases). CDR1 and CDR2 (germline): SGHAT, FQNNGV. Between the trimmed V and J ends, which lost 1 base and 7 bases, there was a span of 11 bases. The CDR3 extends over 13 amino acids. Written as DNA, the CDR3 is TGTGCCAGCAGCTTAGGTTACTCGGGGGAGCAGTACTTC. This encodes CASSLGYSGEQYF.

The rearrangement links TRBV21-1 to TRBJ2-3; the D call TRBD2 from the table was never checked on the DNA. TRBV21-1 is a recognized pseudogene. The CDR3 is 16 residues long. CDR3 residues: CASSKGLADSTDTQYF. CDR3 sequence (DNA): TGTGCCAGCAGCAAGGGACTAGCGGATAGCACAGATACGCAGTATTTT.

The V call is TRBV19, the J call TRBJ2-1; 12 nucleotides align to TRBD1. CDR1 is LNHDA and CDR2 is SQIVND in the germline V gene (reference sequence). The V segment lost 4 bases and the J segment 7 bases; nucleotides outside the gene matches: 5. The length of the CDR3 is 15 residues. Here the CDR3 DNA reads TGTGCCAGTAGTAGGGACAGGGGGCCTAATAATGAGCAGTTCTTC. It encodes CASSRDRGPNNEQFF. Looking up the rest from reference TRBV19 and TRBJ2-1 gives the full variable domain: DGGITQSPKYLFRKEGQNVTLSCEQNLNHDAMYWYRQDPGQGLRLIYYSQIVNDFQKGDIAEGYSVSREKKESFPLTVTSAQKNPTAFYLCASSRDRGPNNEQFFGPGTRLTVL.

This clone is a singleton in its sample. The rearrangement links TRBV27 to TRBJ1-6, with 12 nucleotides matching TRBD1. Germline CDR1 is MNHEY and CDR2 is SMNVEV (reference sequence). With 6 bases clipped from V and 2 bases from J, the junction kept 11 bases outside the gene matches. CDR3 length equals 19 residues. This chain's CDR3 is CASSPGQGAFGAYNSPLHF. For the CDR3, the DNA is TGTGCCAGCAGCCCGGGACAGGGGGCATTCGGGGCCTATAATTCACCCCTCCACTTT.

V usage is TRBV30 and J usage is TRBJ2-3; 8 positions agree with TRBD1. The CDR3 loop spans 15 amino acids. Unmatched junction bases numbered 7, after V lost 1 base and J lost 4 bases. Germline CDR1 reads GTSNPN; CDR2 reads SVGIG (reference sequence). The CDR3 is CAWSGGTQGADTQYF. CDR3 coding DNA: TGTGCCTGGAGTGGGGGCACACAGGGGGCAGATACGCAGTATTTT.

This clone has only a few counts. The chain uses TRBV28 and TRBJ2-3; 7 bases fit TRBD2. Looked up from germline, CDR1 is MDHEN and CDR2 is SYDVKM. The CDR3 length is 15 residues. V shed 7 bases and J 6 bases; nucleotides not matched to a gene: 13. DNA for the CDR3: TGTGCCAGCATCCCTGGGGGGGAGATTCTTGATACGCAGTATTTT. This translates into CASIPGGEILDTQYF. Complete variable domain (other parts from reference TRBV28 and TRBJ2-3): DVKVTQSSRYLVKRTGEKVFLECVQDMDHENMFWYRQDPGLGLRLIYFSYDVKMKEKGDIPEGYSVSREKKERFSLILESASTNQTSMYLCASIPGGEILDTQYFGPGTRLTVL.

CDR3 protein: CASSGVQETQYF. Written as DNA, the CDR3 is TGTGCCAGCAGCGGCGTCCAAGAGACCCAGTACTTC. J is TRBJ2-5 and V is TRBV9, with D hard to call. Trimming removed 3 bases at V and 1 base at J, with 4 bases between. This CDR3 is built from 12 residues. Germline CDR1 is SGDLS and CDR2 is YYNGEE.

The CDR3 region is CASSLGQGRDEKLFF. The DNA for the CDR3 is TGCGCCAGCAGCTTGGGACAGGGGAGGGATGAAAAACTGTTTTTT. The chain joins TRBV5-1 to TRBJ1-4, with TRBD1 matching 8 bases. With 0 bases clipped from V and 6 bases from J, the junction kept 4 bases outside the gene matches. The germline V gene encodes CDR1 SGHRS and CDR2 YFSETQ. This CDR3 comprises 15 residues.

The chain combines TRBV4-3 with TRBJ2-5; TRBD2 matches 14 bases. The CDR3 runs 18 residues. Germline trimming cut 2 bases from V and 5 bases from J; bases unmatched to any gene: 10. Per the germline V gene, CDR1 is LGHNA and CDR2 is YSLEER. The CDR3 DNA sequence: TGCGCCAGCAGCCAACGCCGACTAGCGGGAGGGCGCTGGGAGACCCAGTACTTC. It codes for CASSQRRLAGGRWETQYF.

This clone was observed a single time. This chain joins TRBV7-8 and TRBJ2-1; 12 nucleotides agree with TRBD2. The CDR3 sequence is 16 residues long. V was clipped by 4 bases and J by 11 bases; unmatched bases: 12. The germline gives CDR1 SGHVS, CDR2 FQNEAQ. The CDR3 region is CASSSLRTSGTEQQFF. The CDR3 DNA follows: TGTGCCAGCAGCTCGCTCCGGACTAGCGGGACAGAACAGCAGTTCTTC.

This clone was counted once. The V gene is TRBV6-1, the J gene TRBJ1-2; D remains unclear. The CDR3 has 12 amino acids. V was pared by 3 bases and J by 8 bases, with 10 bases between. The germline gives CDR1 MNHNS, CDR2 SASEGT. DNA for the CDR3: TGTGCCAGCAGTGACCGGGGTAGGGGCTACACCTTC. Protein sequence: CASSDRGRGYTF.

The CDR3 DNA reads as TGTGCCAGCAGCTTTGACAGGGTCACTGAAGCTTTCTTT. Its protein product is CASSFDRVTEAFF. The J gene is TRBJ1-1, the V gene TRBV11-3; 7 bases line up with TRBD1. The germline V gene encodes CDR1 SGHNT and CDR2 YENEEA. The CDR3 runs 13 residues. V shed 3 bases, J shed 4 bases, and the junction held 2 bases outside the gene matches. The full variable domain, with the rest looked up from reference TRBV11-3 and TRBJ1-1, is EAGVVQSPRYKIIEKKQPVAFWCNPISGHNTLYWYLQNLGQGPELLIRYENEEAVDDSQLPKDRFSAERLKGVDSTLKIQPAELGDSAVYLCASSFDRVTEAFFGQGTRLTVV.

The rearrangement joins TRBV9 to TRBJ2-1; 9 bases are a match to TRBD2. Germline lookup yields CDR1 SGDLS and CDR2 YYNGEE. V lost 0 bases, J lost 6 bases, and 7 bases stayed unmatched. CDR3 length equals 16 residues. CDR3 in amino acids: CASSVVDSGRGNEQFF. In DNA, the CDR3 is TGTGCCAGCAGCGTAGTTGATAGCGGGAGAGGCAATGAGCAGTTCTTC.

The genes are TRBV7-8 and TRBJ2-4; D ambiguous. This CDR3 is built from 14 residues. Germline values: CDR1 SGHVS, CDR2 FQNEAQ. V shed 5 bases and J shed 4 bases, with 12 bases lying between them. The CDR3 protein is CASSPDTSKNIQYF. In nucleotides, the CDR3 is TGTGCCAGCAGCCCAGATACCTCTAAAAACATTCAGTACTTC.

V usage is TRBV6-5 and J usage is TRBJ2-5, with TRBD1 matching 7 bases. The CDR3 has 15 amino acids. Germline V CDR1 and CDR2: MNHEY, SVGAGI. V gave up 6 bases and J gave up 5 bases; unmatched junction bases: 12. In DNA form, the CDR3 reads TGTGCCAGCAGAATAAACAGGGGCTTGGGGGAGACCCAGTACTTC. Its translation is CASRINRGLGETQYF.

This clone is labeled as medium-sized (0.01 to 0.1%). The V call is TRBV7-9, the J call TRBJ2-7; 8 positions match TRBD1. This CDR3 has 19 amino acids. Germline V gives CDR1 SEHNR, CDR2 FQNEAQ (reference sequence). J was trimmed by 2 bases and V by 4 bases; bases with no gene match: 19. As DNA, the CDR3 is TGTGCCAGCAGCTCCACCCGAATAAAAAGACAGGGGAAACCCTACGAGCAGTACTTC. This codes for CASSSTRIKRQGKPYEQYF.

The chain uses TRBV7-3 and TRBJ2-7; 8 nucleotides agree with TRBD2. The trim removed 2 bases at V and 7 bases at J, leaving 7 bases unmatched. CDR1 and CDR2 (germline): SGHTA, FQGTGA. The CDR3 loop spans 14 amino acids. CDR3 loop: CASSLSGGGGEQYF. CDR3 DNA: TGTGCCAGCAGCTTATCCGGGGGGGGCGGGGAGCAGTACTTC.

In regard to this clone: Compared with germline, one end of the junction differs, possibly owing to a read error. This chain's CDR3 is CASSQPSRGVTF. The CDR3 DNA reads as TGTGCCAGCAGCCAGCCTTCCAGGGGTGTGACCTTT. The chain uses TRBV9 and TRBJ1-1; D might be TRBD1 (6 bases). The CDR3 sequence is 12 residues long. Germline CDR1 reads SGDLS; CDR2 reads YYNGEE.

The rearrangement joins TRBV18 to TRBJ2-3; 15 bases are a match to TRBD2. Looked up from germline, CDR1 is KGHSH and CDR2 is LQKENI. This CDR3 region has 17 residues. After removal of 6 bases from V and 2 bases from J, the junction contained 6 bases not matched to a gene. The CDR3 reads CASSRTSGGAVTDTQYF. Here the CDR3 DNA reads TGTGCCAGCTCGCGGACTAGCGGGGGGGCCGTCACAGATACGCAGTATTTT.

The genes are TRBV27 and TRBJ2-1, with TRBD2 matching over 10 bases. Germline lookup yields CDR1 MNHEY and CDR2 SMNVEV (reference sequence). The CDR3 sequence is 20 residues long. After removal of 1 base from V and 0 bases from J, the junction contained 12 bases not matched to a gene. The DNA of the CDR3 is TGTGCCAGCAGTTTATATCTAGCGGGAGTATATCAGAGCTCCTACAATGAGCAGTTCTTC. It yields the protein CASSLYLAGVYQSSYNEQFF.

J is TRBJ1-2 and V is TRBV5-8; weak D call: TRBD1 (6 bases). CDR1 and CDR2 from the germline V gene are SGHTS and YDEGEE. Trimming left V 4 bases short and J 4 bases short, with 20 bases between. There are 16 residues in the CDR3. CDR3 region: CASSDPGRWGPYGYTF. The CDR3, as DNA: TGTGCCAGCAGCGACCCCGGGCGTTGGGGGCCCTATGGCTACACCTTC.